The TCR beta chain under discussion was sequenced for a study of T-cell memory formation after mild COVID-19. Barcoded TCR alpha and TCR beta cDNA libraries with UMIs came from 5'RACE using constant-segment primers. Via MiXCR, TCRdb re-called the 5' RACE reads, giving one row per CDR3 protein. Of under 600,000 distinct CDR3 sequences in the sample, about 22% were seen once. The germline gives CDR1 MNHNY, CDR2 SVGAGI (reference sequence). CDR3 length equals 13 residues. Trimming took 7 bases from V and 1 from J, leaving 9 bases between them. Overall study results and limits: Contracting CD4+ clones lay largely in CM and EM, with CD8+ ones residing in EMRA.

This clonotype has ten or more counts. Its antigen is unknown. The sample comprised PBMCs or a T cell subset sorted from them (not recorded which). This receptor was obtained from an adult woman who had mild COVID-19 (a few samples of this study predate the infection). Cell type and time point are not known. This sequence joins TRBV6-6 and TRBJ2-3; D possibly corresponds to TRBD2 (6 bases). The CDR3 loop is CASTQRGTDTQYF. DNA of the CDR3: TGTGCCAGCACACAGCGGGGCACAGATACGCAGTATTTT.